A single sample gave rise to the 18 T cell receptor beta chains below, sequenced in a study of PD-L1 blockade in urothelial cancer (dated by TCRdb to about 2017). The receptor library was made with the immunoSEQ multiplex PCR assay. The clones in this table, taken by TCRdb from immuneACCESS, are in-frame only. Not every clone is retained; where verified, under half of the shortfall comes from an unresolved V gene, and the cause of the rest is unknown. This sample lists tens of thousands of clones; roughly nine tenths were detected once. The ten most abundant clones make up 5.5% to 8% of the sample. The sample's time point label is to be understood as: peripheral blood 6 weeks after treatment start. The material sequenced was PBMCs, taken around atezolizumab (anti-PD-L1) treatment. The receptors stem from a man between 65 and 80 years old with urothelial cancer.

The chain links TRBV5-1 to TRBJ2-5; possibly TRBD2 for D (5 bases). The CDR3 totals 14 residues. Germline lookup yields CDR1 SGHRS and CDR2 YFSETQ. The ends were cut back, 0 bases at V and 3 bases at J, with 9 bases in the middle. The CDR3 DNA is TGCGCCAGCAGCTTGGAGTATAGCGAAGAGACCCAGTACTTC. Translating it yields CASSLEYSEETQYF.

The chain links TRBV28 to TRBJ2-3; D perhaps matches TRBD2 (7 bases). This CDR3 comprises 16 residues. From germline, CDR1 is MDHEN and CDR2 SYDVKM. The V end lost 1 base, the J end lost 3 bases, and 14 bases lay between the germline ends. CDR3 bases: TGTGCCAGCAGTTTATTACGGGGGGCGCTTACAGATACGCAGTATTTT. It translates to CASSLLRGALTDTQYF. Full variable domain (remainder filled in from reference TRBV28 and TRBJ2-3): DVKVTQSSRYLVKRTGEKVFLECVQDMDHENMFWYRQDPGLGLRLIYFSYDVKMKEKGDIPEGYSVSREKKERFSLILESASTNQTSMYLCASSLLRGALTDTQYFGPGTRLTVL.

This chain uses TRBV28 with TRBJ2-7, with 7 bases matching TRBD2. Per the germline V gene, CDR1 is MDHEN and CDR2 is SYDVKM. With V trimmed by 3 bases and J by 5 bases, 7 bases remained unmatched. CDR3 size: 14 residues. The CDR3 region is CASSFLGLRNEQYF. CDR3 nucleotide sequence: TGTGCCAGCAGTTTCCTGGGACTACGAAACGAGCAGTACTTC.

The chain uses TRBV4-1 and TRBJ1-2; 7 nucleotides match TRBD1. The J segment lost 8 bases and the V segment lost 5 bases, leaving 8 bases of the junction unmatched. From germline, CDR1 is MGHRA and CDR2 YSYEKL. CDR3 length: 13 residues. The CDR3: CASSSRDSSGYTF. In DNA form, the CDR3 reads TGCGCCAGCAGCTCCCGGGACAGCAGCGGCTACACCTTC.

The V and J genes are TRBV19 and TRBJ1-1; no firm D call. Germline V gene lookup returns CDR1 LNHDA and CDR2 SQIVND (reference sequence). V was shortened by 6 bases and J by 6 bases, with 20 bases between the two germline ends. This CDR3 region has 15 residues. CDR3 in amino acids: CASSNREAGASEAFF. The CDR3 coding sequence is TGTGCCAGTAGCAACCGGGAGGCGGGTGCATCTGAAGCTTTCTTT.

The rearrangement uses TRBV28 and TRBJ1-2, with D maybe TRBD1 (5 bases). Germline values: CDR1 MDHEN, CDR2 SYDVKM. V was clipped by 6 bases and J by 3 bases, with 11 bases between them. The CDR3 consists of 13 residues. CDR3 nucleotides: TGTGCCAGCAGAGAACAGGTGGACTATGGCTACACCTTC. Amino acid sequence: CASREQVDYGYTF.

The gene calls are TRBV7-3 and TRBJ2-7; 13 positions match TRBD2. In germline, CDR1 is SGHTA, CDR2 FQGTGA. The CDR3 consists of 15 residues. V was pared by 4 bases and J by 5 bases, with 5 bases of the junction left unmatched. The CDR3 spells CASSSGLAGVDEQYF. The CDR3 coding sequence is TGTGCCAGCAGCTCCGGACTAGCGGGAGTTGACGAGCAGTACTTC. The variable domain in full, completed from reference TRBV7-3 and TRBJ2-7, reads GAGVSQTPSNKVTEKGKYVELRCDPISGHTALYWYRQSLGQGPEFLIYFQGTGAADDSGLPNDRFFAVRPEGSVSTLKIQRTERGDSAVYLCASSSGLAGVDEQYFGPGTRLTVT.

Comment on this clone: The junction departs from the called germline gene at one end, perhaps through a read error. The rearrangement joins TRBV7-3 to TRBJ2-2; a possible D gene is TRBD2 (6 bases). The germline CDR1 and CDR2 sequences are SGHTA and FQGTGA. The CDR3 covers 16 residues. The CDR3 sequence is CANSSAGLRDTGELFF. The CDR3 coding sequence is TGTGCCAACAGCTCCGCGGGACTGCGCGACACCGGGGAGCTGTTTTTT.

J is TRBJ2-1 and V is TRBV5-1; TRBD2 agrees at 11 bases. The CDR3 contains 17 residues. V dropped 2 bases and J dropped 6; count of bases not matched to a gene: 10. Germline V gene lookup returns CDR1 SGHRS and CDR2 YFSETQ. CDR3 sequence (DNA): TGCGCCAGCAGCTTACAACTCCTAGCGGGAGGACCCAATGAGCAGTTCTTC. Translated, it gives CASSLQLLAGGPNEQFF.

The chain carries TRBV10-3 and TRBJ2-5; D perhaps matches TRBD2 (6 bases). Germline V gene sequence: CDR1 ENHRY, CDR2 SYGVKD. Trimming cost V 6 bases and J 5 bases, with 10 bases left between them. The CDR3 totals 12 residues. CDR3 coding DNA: TGTGCCATCAGCGGGAGCGGGGAGACCCAGTACTTC. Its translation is CAISGSGETQYF.

The CDR3 spells CASSGRTGVINQPQHF. The CDR3, as DNA: TGTGCCAGCAGTGGGAGGACAGGCGTGATAAATCAGCCCCAGCATTTT. The J gene is TRBJ1-5, the V gene TRBV6-1, with 7 bases lining up with TRBD1. V shed 4 bases and J 4 bases; nucleotides not matched to a gene: 10. The CDR3 loop spans 16 amino acids. Germline V gene sequence: CDR1 MNHNS, CDR2 SASEGT.

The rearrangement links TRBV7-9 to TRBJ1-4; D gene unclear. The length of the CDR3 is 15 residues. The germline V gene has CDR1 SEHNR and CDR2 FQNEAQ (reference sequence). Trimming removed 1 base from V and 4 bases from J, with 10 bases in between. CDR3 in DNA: TGTGCCAGCAGCTTAGGAGGACTGAGTAATGAAAAACTGTTTTTT. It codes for CASSLGGLSNEKLFF.

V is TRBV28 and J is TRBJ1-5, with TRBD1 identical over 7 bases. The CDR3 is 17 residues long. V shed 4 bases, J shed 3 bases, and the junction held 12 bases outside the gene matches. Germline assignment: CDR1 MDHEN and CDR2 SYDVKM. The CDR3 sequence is CASSYQQGTGFNQPQHF. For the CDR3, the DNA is TGTGCCAGCAGTTACCAACAGGGGACCGGATTCAATCAGCCCCAGCATTTT. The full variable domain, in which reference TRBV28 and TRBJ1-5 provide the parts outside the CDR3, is DVKVTQSSRYLVKRTGEKVFLECVQDMDHENMFWYRQDPGLGLRLIYFSYDVKMKEKGDIPEGYSVSREKKERFSLILESASTNQTSMYLCASSYQQGTGFNQPQHFGDGTRLSIL.

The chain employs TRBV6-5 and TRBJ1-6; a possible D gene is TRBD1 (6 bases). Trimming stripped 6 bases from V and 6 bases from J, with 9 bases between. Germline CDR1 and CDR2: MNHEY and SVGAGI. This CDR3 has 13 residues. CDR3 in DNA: TGTGCCAGCAGCCGCAGGGGTAATTCACCCCTCCACTTT. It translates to CASSRRGNSPLHF.

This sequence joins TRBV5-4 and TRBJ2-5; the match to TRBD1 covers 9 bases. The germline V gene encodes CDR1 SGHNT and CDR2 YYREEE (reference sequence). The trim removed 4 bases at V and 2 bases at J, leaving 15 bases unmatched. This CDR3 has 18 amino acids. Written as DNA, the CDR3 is TGTGCCAGCAGCCATTGGACAGGGGCGGGTGGCCTACAAGAGACCCAGTACTTC. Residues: CASSHWTGAGGLQETQYF.

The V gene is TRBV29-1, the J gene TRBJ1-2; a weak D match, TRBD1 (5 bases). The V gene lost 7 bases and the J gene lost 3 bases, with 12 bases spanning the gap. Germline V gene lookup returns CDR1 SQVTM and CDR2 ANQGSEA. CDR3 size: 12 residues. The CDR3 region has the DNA TGCAGCGGAGACGACAGCCACTATGGCTACACCTTC. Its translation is CSGDDSHYGYTF.

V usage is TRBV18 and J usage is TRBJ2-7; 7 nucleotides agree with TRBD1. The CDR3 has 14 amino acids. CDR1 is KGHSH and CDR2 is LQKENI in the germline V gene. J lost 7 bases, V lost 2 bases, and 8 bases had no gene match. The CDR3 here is CASSPLDRLVEQYF. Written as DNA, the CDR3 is TGTGCCAGCTCACCATTGGACAGGTTGGTAGAGCAGTACTTC.

This CDR3 is CASSIERQAYEQYF. The CDR3 coding sequence is TGCGCCAGCAGCATAGAAAGACAGGCCTACGAGCAGTACTTC. The genes are TRBV5-1 and TRBJ2-7, with a possible D match to TRBD1 (6 bases). The V gene lost 4 bases and the J gene lost 2 bases, with 13 bases spanning the gap. The CDR3 is made up of 14 amino acids. Germline CDR1 SGHRS, CDR2 YFSETQ. The full variable domain, with the rest looked up from reference TRBV5-1 and TRBJ2-7, is KAGVTQTPRYLIKTRGQQVTLSCSPISGHRSVSWYQQTPGQGLQFLFEYFSETQRNKGNFPGRFSGRQFSNSRSEMNVSTLELGDSALYLCASSIERQAYEQYFGPGTRLTVT.